Listed below are T cell receptor beta chains from one sample, sequenced in a study of regulatory T cells in long-lasting Graves disease. Via MiXCR, TCRdb re-called the multiplex PCR reads, giving one row per CDR3 protein. This table has about 430,000 distinct CDR3 sequences, around 20% appearing once. The sample consisted of peripheral blood mononuclear cells (PBMCs), taken when the disease was refractory, from a patient treated with antithyroid drugs. The receptor source for this set is a female donor with Graves disease. Each CDR3 is given without its conserved first and last residue. Fields, in order: J gene, V gene, CDR3 protein.

TRBJ2-5	TRBV5-1	ASSTGQGVETQY
TRBJ1-5	TRBV12-3/TRBV12-4	ASKPGTLSNQPQH
TRBJ1-1	TRBV20-1	SARDRGSMNTEAF
TRBJ1-1	TRBV10-3	AISDSERMIEDTEAF
TRBJ2-5	TRBV29-1	SVSRDTFQETQY
TRBJ2-7	TRBV3-1	ASSQQASQPWEQY
TRBJ1-1	TRBV9	ASSERGQGVSEAF
TRBJ1-1	TRBV5-1	ASSSSPSYTEAF
TRBJ2-3	TRBV2	ASKELAGLTDTQY
TRBJ2-2	TRBV7-8	ASRRQAANTGELF
TRBJ2-7	TRBV6-2/TRBV6-3	ASSNQGYEQY
TRBJ1-1	TRBV7-9	ASSFIGQGATEAF
TRBJ2-2	TRBV30	AWSRLTTGELF
TRBJ2-2	TRBV6-2/TRBV6-3	ASSWDSLANTGELF
TRBJ2-6	TRBV19	ASSIGDANSGANILT
TRBJ2-7	TRBV29-1	SVEEQRGGSTTSYEQY
TRBJ1-1	TRBV19	ASSIGGRMNTEAF
TRBJ2-2	TRBV27	ASSSTSGRGGGTGELF
TRBJ2-5	TRBV24-1	ATSDLFGETQY
TRBJ1-2	TRBV6-1	ASRERARDGYT
TRBJ2-7	TRBV28	ASSSRPTYEQY